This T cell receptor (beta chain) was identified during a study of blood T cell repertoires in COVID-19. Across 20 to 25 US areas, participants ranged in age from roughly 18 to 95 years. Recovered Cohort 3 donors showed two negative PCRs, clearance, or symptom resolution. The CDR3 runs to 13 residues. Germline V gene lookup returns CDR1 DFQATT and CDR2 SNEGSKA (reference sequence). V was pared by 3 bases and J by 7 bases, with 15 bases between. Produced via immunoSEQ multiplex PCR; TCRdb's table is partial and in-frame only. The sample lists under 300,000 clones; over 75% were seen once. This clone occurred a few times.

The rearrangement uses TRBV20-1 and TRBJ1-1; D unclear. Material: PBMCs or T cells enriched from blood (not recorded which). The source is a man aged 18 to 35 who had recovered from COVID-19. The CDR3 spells CSASNGDRGEAFF. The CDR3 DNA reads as TGCAGTGCTAGTAATGGGGATCGGGGTGAAGCTTTCTTT.